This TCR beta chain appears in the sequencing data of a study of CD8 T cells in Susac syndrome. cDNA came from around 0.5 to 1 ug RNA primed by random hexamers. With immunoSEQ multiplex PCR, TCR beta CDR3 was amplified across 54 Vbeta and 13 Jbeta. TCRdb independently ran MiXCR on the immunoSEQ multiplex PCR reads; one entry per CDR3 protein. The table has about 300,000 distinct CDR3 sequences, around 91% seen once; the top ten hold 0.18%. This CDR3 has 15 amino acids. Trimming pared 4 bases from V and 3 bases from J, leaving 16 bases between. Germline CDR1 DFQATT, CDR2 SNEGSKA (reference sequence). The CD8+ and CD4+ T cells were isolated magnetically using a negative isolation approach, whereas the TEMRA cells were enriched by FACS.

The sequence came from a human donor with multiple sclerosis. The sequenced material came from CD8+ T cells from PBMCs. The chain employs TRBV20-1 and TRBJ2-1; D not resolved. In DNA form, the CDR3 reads TGCAGTGCTACTTTCTATTTGTCCGGCTACAATGAGCAGTTCTTC. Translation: CSATFYLSGYNEQFF.